The 23 T cell receptor beta chains below come from one sample, sequenced in a study of T cells in Graves' hyperthyroidism and ophthalmopathy. Researchers amplified the TCR beta CDR3 regions from RNA transcripts. HTBI primers drove first-round RT-PCR of the TCR CDR3. TCRdb re-called the multiplex PCR reads with MiXCR, one entry per CDR3 protein. The table has around 350,000 distinct CDR3 sequences, around 25% seen once. The sample comprised blood. The receptors shown here come from a man aged 50 to 59 with Graves' hyperthyroidism.

The table lists this clonotype with many counts. The chain employs TRBV5-5 and TRBJ1-2; D uncertain. The germline CDR1 and CDR2 sequences are SGHKS and YYEKEE (reference sequence). The length of the CDR3 is 13 residues. The V end lost 0 bases, the J end lost 5 bases, and 8 bases lay between the germline ends. The CDR3 DNA is TGTGCCAGCAGCTTGGGAGGGCAGTATGGCTACACCTTC. Translated: CASSLGGQYGYTF.

The rearrangement uses TRBV2 and TRBJ1-4; TRBD1 matches at 7 bases. Losses at the gene ends were 10 bases for V and 0 bases for J; bases not matched to a gene: 2. The CDR3 loop spans 13 amino acids. Germline values: CDR1 SNHLY, CDR2 FYNNEI. CDR3 sequence reads: CATGGTTNEKLFF. CDR3 DNA sequence: TGTGCCACAGGGGGGACAACTAATGAAAAACTGTTTTTT. The complete variable domain, with remaining parts taken from reference TRBV2 and TRBJ1-4, reads EPEVTQTPSHQVTQMGQEVILRCVPISNHLYFYWYRQILGQKVEFLVSFYNNEISEKSEIFDDQFSVERPDGSNFTLKIRSTKLEDSAMYFCATGGTTNEKLFFGSGTQLSVL.

The chain is built from TRBV14 and TRBJ2-5; D gene ambiguous. The CDR3 totals 16 residues. CDR1 and CDR2 (germline): SGHDN, FVKESK. The V gene lost 1 base and the J gene lost 2 bases, with 14 bases spanning the gap. The DNA of the CDR3 is TGTGCCAGCAGCCAAGGAACCGGACGGAGACAAGAGACCCAGTACTTC. Translation: CASSQGTGRRQETQYF.

The chain joins TRBV11-2 to TRBJ2-3; maybe TRBD1 (5 bases). Germline assignment: CDR1 SGHAT and CDR2 FQNNGV. This CDR3 has 15 amino acids. The V and J ends lost 2 bases and 1 base respectively, with 10 bases between them. This CDR3 reads CASSLLGRGTDTQYF. The CDR3 nucleotides read TGTGCCAGCAGCTTACTCGGCAGGGGCACAGATACGCAGTATTTT.

V gene TRBV6-1 combines with J gene TRBJ1-3; perhaps TRBD1 as D (5 bases). From germline, CDR1 is MNHNS and CDR2 SASEGT. The CDR3 consists of 17 residues. V lost 5 bases and J lost 4, with 21 bases in between. CDR3 in amino acids: CASSPSFRALRGNTIYF. The CDR3 DNA follows: TGTGCCAGCAGTCCCTCCTTCAGGGCTCTGCGAGGAAACACCATATATTTT.

This clonotype showed up many times. The chain links TRBV28 to TRBJ2-5, with 7 bases that match TRBD2. Germline CDR1 is MDHEN and CDR2 is SYDVKM. V was clipped by 5 bases and J by 5 bases; unmatched bases: 17. The CDR3 totals 17 residues. The CDR3 spells CASSTHRLADFPETQYF. In nucleotides, the CDR3 is TGTGCCAGCAGTACACACAGGCTAGCGGACTTCCCGGAGACCCAGTACTTC. The full variable domain, in which reference TRBV28 and TRBJ2-5 provide the parts outside the CDR3, is DVKVTQSSRYLVKRTGEKVFLECVQDMDHENMFWYRQDPGLGLRLIYFSYDVKMKEKGDIPEGYSVSREKKERFSLILESASTNQTSMYLCASSTHRLADFPETQYFGPGTRLLVL.

The J gene is TRBJ1-2, the V gene TRBV28; D not resolved. This CDR3 contains 11 residues. Germline values: CDR1 MDHEN, CDR2 SYDVKM. V shed 4 bases and J shed 6 bases, with 6 bases lying between them. In DNA form, the CDR3 reads TGTGCCAGCAGTTACGGGGATGGCTACACCTTC. Translated, it gives CASSYGDGYTF.

In this sample, this clonotype turned up a few times. This chain links TRBV6-1 with TRBJ1-1; the match to TRBD1 covers 7 bases. The CDR3 is 14 residues long. V shed 5 bases, J shed 1 base, and the junction held 4 bases outside the gene matches. Germline lookup yields CDR1 MNHNS and CDR2 SASEGT. The CDR3 region is CASSLRGENTEAFF. The CDR3 DNA reads as TGTGCCAGCAGTCTCAGGGGGGAGAACACTGAAGCTTTCTTT.

There are a few counts of this clonotype. The chain employs TRBV10-3 and TRBJ1-2; D uncertain. V lost 7 bases and J lost 8, with 26 bases in between. This CDR3 comprises 16 residues. From germline, CDR1 is ENHRY and CDR2 SYGVKD. CDR3 residues: CAITNLQDSTARGYTF. CDR3 nucleotide sequence: TGTGCCATCACCAATCTGCAAGACTCAACGGCCAGAGGCTACACCTTC.

The chain recombines TRBV29-1 with TRBJ1-1; maybe TRBD1 (5 bases). Germline loops: CDR1 SQVTM, CDR2 ANQGSEA. V was clipped by 7 bases and J by 4 bases, with 19 bases between them. The length of the CDR3 is 14 residues. CDR3 amino acids: CSAIPTVQSTEAFF. In DNA, the CDR3 is TGCAGCGCGATCCCGACAGTCCAGAGCACTGAAGCTTTCTTT.

This clonotype occurred a few times. This rearrangement joins TRBV3-1 to TRBJ1-5; D is ambiguous. The CDR3 loop spans 13 amino acids. Germline CDR1 and CDR2: LGHDT and YNNKEL (reference sequence). V dropped 0 bases and J dropped 12 bases, with 12 bases sitting between them. CDR3 sequence reads: CASSQDLGLHQHF. The CDR3 DNA sequence: TGTGCCAGCAGCCAAGATCTCGGACTTCACCAGCATTTT.

This clonotype showed up just once. The chain employs TRBV13 and TRBJ1-1; TRBD1 matches at 9 bases. Losses at the gene ends were 5 bases for V and 7 bases for J; bases not matched to a gene: 5. The CDR3 consists of 13 residues. CDR1 PRHDT and CDR2 FYEKMQ come from the germline V gene (reference sequence). The CDR3 nucleotides are TGTGCCAGCAGCCACGGGACAGGGCTTGAAGCTTTCTTT. Its protein product is CASSHGTGLEAFF.

This clonotype was seen more than once but under ten times. The chain links TRBV11-3 to TRBJ2-5; 10 bases match TRBD2. The germline V gene encodes CDR1 SGHNT and CDR2 YENEEA. This CDR3 is 18 amino acids long. With V trimmed by 4 bases and J by 5 bases, 16 bases remained unmatched. CDR3 in amino acids: CASSSPGAGGGLEETQYF. As DNA, the CDR3 is TGTGCCAGCAGCTCCCCGGGAGCGGGAGGGGGTCTTGAGGAGACCCAGTACTTC.

The genes are TRBV6-1 and TRBJ1-5; perhaps TRBD1 as D (6 bases). The V and J ends lost 6 bases and 0 bases respectively, with 12 bases between them. The germline CDR1 and CDR2 sequences are MNHNS and SASEGT. The CDR3 runs 15 residues. CDR3 sequence (DNA): TGTGCCAGCAGGCCCAGGGGTAATAGCAATCAGCCCCAGCATTTT. Its protein is CASRPRGNSNQPQHF.

This clonotype has only a few counts. The chain recombines TRBV20-1 with TRBJ2-1; D call uncertain. CDR1 and CDR2 from the germline V gene are DFQATT and SNEGSKA (reference sequence). Trimming took 0 bases from V and 10 from J, leaving 10 bases between them. The CDR3 is made up of 12 amino acids. This chain's CDR3 is CSARDQSVEQFF. CDR3 DNA sequence: TGCAGTGCTAGAGATCAAAGCGTCGAGCAGTTCTTC.

V gene TRBV27 combines with J gene TRBJ2-3, with TRBD2 identical over 8 bases. J was trimmed by 3 bases and V by 4 bases; bases with no gene match: 9. CDR1 is MNHEY, CDR2 SMNVEV, per germline (reference sequence). The CDR3 sequence is 16 residues long. The CDR3 DNA sequence: TGTGCCAGCAGTTCCAGACTAGCGAGAGTGACAGATACGCAGTATTTT. Translation gives CASSSRLARVTDTQYF.

In its sample, this clonotype was seen many times. The chain uses TRBV3-1 and TRBJ2-7; 8 nucleotides line up with TRBD2. V was pared by 6 bases and J by 0 bases, with 10 bases of the junction left unmatched. CDR1 and CDR2 from the germline V gene are LGHDT and YNNKEL (reference sequence). The CDR3 runs 16 residues. The CDR3 spells CASSGSWREASYEQYF. The CDR3 coding sequence is TGTGCCAGCAGTGGGTCATGGCGGGAGGCCTCCTACGAGCAGTACTTC.

This clonotype has at least ten counts. This chain uses TRBV27 with TRBJ2-1, with TRBD2 matching 8 bases. The germline CDR1 and CDR2 sequences are MNHEY and SMNVEV (reference sequence). V shed 2 bases and J 4 bases; nucleotides not matched to a gene: 10. This CDR3 has 17 residues. The CDR3 DNA follows: TGTGCCAGCAGTTTAGCGGGAGGCCTCGGGTTTTACAATGAGCAGTTCTTC. Translated, it gives CASSLAGGLGFYNEQFF.

This clonotype was observed a few times. The J gene is TRBJ2-5, the V gene TRBV20-1; the match to TRBD2 covers 8 bases. The CDR3 runs to 14 residues. CDR1 is DFQATT and CDR2 is SNEGSKA in the germline V gene (reference sequence). The ends lost 6 bases at V and 5 bases at J; junction bases unmatched: 11. CDR3 nucleotide sequence: TGCAGTGCCATTCGGGTAGCGGGAATGGAGACCCAGTACTTC. This sequence encodes CSAIRVAGMETQYF.

Remarks on this clonotype: A much larger clone sits a single nucleotide away, making a read error possible. The gene calls are TRBV12-3 or TRBV12-4 and TRBJ2-1; D is uncertain. This CDR3 is built from 11 residues. The V end lost 7 bases, the J end lost 4 bases, and 5 bases lay between the germline ends. The CDR3 loop reads CASTQYNEQFF. CDR3 DNA sequence: TGTGCCAGCACCCAATACAATGAGCAGTTCTTC.

J is TRBJ1-5 and V is TRBV19; 8 nucleotides match TRBD1. This CDR3 has 15 residues. The germline CDR1 and CDR2 sequences are LNHDA and SQIVND (reference sequence). Losses at the gene ends were 3 bases for V and 5 bases for J; bases not matched to a gene: 6. The CDR3 coding sequence is TGTGCCAGTAGTATGGGTCAGGGGGCTCATCAGCCCCAGCATTTT. Protein sequence: CASSMGQGAHQPQHF.

CDR3 sequence (DNA): TGTGCCAGCAGCCCGCCGTCGAACACCGGGGAGCTGTTTTTT. This encodes CASSPPSNTGELFF. V and J are TRBV11-3 and TRBJ2-2, with unresolved D. Germline-derived CDR1 and CDR2 are SGHNT and YENEEA. The length of the CDR3 is 14 residues. The ends were cut back, 5 bases at V and 0 bases at J, with 7 bases in the middle.

This clonotype was seen only a few times. This chain uses TRBV19 with TRBJ1-1; no firm D call. V lost 2 bases to trimming and J lost 2 bases, with 12 bases between them. There are 15 residues in the CDR3. Germline-derived CDR1 and CDR2 are LNHDA and SQIVND (reference sequence). The CDR3 region is CASSIPGLDNTEAFF. The CDR3 nucleotides read TGTGCCAGTAGTATACCAGGCTTGGACAACACTGAAGCTTTCTTT.